The 27 T cell receptor beta chains below come from one sample, sequenced in a study of CD8 T cells in ankylosing spondylitis. Each CDR3 protein is one row after TCRdb ran MiXCR on the 5' RACE reads. The table includes 190,000 or so distinct CDR3 sequences, more than 10% detected once. The sequenced sample consisted of blood, either unsorted or a sorted T cell fraction (not recorded which). All receptors come from a male donor with ankylosing spondylitis or in good health (not recorded which).

The V and J genes are TRBV20-1 and TRBJ2-7; unclear D gene. Trimming took 3 bases from V and 0 from J, leaving 9 bases between them. The CDR3 spans 13 residues. Germline loops: CDR1 DFQATT, CDR2 SNEGSKA (reference sequence). The CDR3 protein is CSARPSSSYEQYF. CDR3 nucleotides: TGCAGTGCTAGGCCCAGCAGCTCCTACGAGCAGTACTTC.

This clonotype was found many times. The gene calls are TRBV5-1 and TRBJ2-7, with a possible D match to TRBD2 (5 bases). Trimming pared 0 bases from V and 0 bases from J, leaving 7 bases between. CDR3 length: 14 residues. From germline, CDR1 is SGHRS and CDR2 YFSETQ. The CDR3 here is CASSLGGLSYEQYF. CDR3 in DNA: TGCGCCAGCAGCTTGGGAGGGCTCTCCTACGAGCAGTACTTC.

This clonotype has more than one count but fewer than ten. The chain combines TRBV20-1 with TRBJ2-7; TRBD2 is a possible D gene (5 bases). Trimming left V 1 base short and J 4 bases short, with 17 bases between. This CDR3 contains 15 residues. Per germline, CDR1 DFQATT and CDR2 SNEGSKA (reference sequence). The CDR3 sequence is CSARVVRRVGYEQYF. Written as DNA, the CDR3 is TGCAGTGCTAGAGTTGTTAGGCGGGTAGGGTACGAGCAGTACTTC.

This clonotype was observed a few times. The rearrangement uses TRBV12-3 or TRBV12-4 and TRBJ2-7; the match to TRBD2 covers 9 bases. The trim removed 4 bases at V and 5 bases at J, leaving 0 bases unmatched. The CDR3 contains 12 residues. The CDR3 bases are TGTGCCAGCAGTTGGACTAGCGACGAGCAGTACTTC. This gives the protein CASSWTSDEQYF.

The genes are TRBV9 and TRBJ1-1; D gene unclear. The V end lost 0 bases, the J end lost 5 bases, and 11 bases lay between the germline ends. The CDR3 is 14 amino acids. Germline values: CDR1 SGDLS, CDR2 YYNGEE. In nucleotides, the CDR3 is TGTGCCAGCAGCGTAGAAGGGCCGACGACTGAAGCTTTCTTT. It specifies CASSVEGPTTEAFF.

This clonotype was counted between two and nine times. The rearrangement uses TRBV11-2 and TRBJ2-7; 7 nucleotides agree with TRBD1. Germline V gene lookup returns CDR1 SGHAT and CDR2 FQNNGV. V gave up 6 bases and J gave up 7 bases; unmatched junction bases: 15. The CDR3 has 15 amino acids. This chain's CDR3 is CASSRHPGQLREQYF. The CDR3, as DNA: TGTGCCAGCAGTCGGCATCCGGGACAGCTGAGGGAGCAGTACTTC. Combining the CDR3 with reference TRBV11-2 and TRBJ2-7 gives the whole variable domain EAGVAQSPRYKIIEKRQSVAFWCNPISGHATLYWYQQILGQGPKLLIQFQNNGVVDDSQLPKDRFSAERLKGVDSTLKIQPAKLEDSAVYLCASSRHPGQLREQYFGPGTRLTVT.

The chain uses TRBV6-5 and TRBJ2-1; 7 bases fit TRBD2. CDR3 length equals 14 residues. Trimming took 4 bases from V and 8 from J; bases not matched to a gene: 8. Germline assignment: CDR1 MNHEY and CDR2 SVGAGI. The CDR3 here is CASSSGGSVDEQFF. CDR3 DNA: TGTGCCAGCAGTTCGGGGGGTTCTGTGGATGAGCAGTTCTTC.

This sequence joins TRBV7-2 and TRBJ2-3; a possible D gene is TRBD1 (6 bases). Deletions cut 1 base from V and 2 bases from J, with 10 bases between. CDR3 length equals 15 residues. From germline, CDR1 is SGHTA and CDR2 FQGNSA. The CDR3, as DNA: TGTGCCAGCAGCTTAGACAGGGACCTCACAGATACGCAGTATTTT. It is translated as CASSLDRDLTDTQYF.

This clonotype came up a few times. The chain combines TRBV6-4 with TRBJ1-5; D gene uncertain. The CDR3 has 15 residues. Trimming removed 3 bases from V and 3 bases from J, with 12 bases in between. Germline CDR1 and CDR2: MRHNA and SNTAGT. The CDR3 protein is CASSEVPGPNQPQHF. Written as DNA, the CDR3 is TGTGCCAGCAGTGAAGTCCCAGGCCCCAATCAGCCCCAGCATTTT.

The chain is built from TRBV9 and TRBJ1-1; 8 bases are a match to TRBD1. The ends lost 4 bases at V and 3 bases at J; junction bases unmatched: 5. The CDR3 totals 14 residues. Germline CDR1 is SGDLS and CDR2 is YYNGEE. This CDR3 reads CASSKQGDYTEAFF. Here the CDR3 DNA reads TGTGCCAGCAGCAAACAGGGGGACTACACTGAAGCTTTCTTT.

This clonotype was counted ten times or more. This chain links TRBV10-3 with TRBJ2-2, with D unresolved. V lost 3 bases and J 0 bases, leaving 20 bases between the germline ends. This CDR3 spans 19 amino acids. Germline-derived CDR1 and CDR2 are ENHRY and SYGVKD. The CDR3 nucleotides are TGTGCCATCAGTGAACTACTATCAATAATAAACCCGAACACCGGGGAGCTGTTTTTT. Translation: CAISELLSIINPNTGELFF.

This clonotype was observed a few times. The V call is TRBV12-3 or TRBV12-4, the J call TRBJ1-1; D is ambiguous. Trimming left V 11 bases short and J 3 bases short, with 13 bases between. CDR3 size: 12 residues. CDR3 protein: CASGIGYTEAFF. The CDR3 DNA sequence: TGTGCCTCCGGGATCGGGTACACTGAAGCTTTCTTT.

This clonotype was detected many times. The junction differs from germline at one of its ends, possibly a read error. J is TRBJ1-1 and V is TRBV5-1; no firm D call. The CDR3 is 13 residues long. The germline CDR1 and CDR2 sequences are SGHRS and YFSETQ. The CDR3 loop reads CASSLTRNTEAFF. The CDR3 coding sequence is TGTGCCAGCAGCCTCACCAGGAACACTGAAGCTTTCTTT.

This chain joins TRBV4-1 and TRBJ2-7; weak D call: TRBD2 (6 bases). CDR1 and CDR2 from the germline V gene are MGHRA and YSYEKL. Deletions cut 2 bases from V and 6 bases from J, with 20 bases between. This CDR3 spans 16 amino acids. In nucleotides, the CDR3 is TGCGCCAGCAGCCAAACGGCGCCAGCGGGCGCTGGCGAGCAGTACTTC. It is translated as CASSQTAPAGAGEQYF.

V and J are TRBV5-1 and TRBJ2-3; 8 positions agree with TRBD1. Germline V lookup: CDR1 SGHRS, CDR2 YFSETQ. CDR3 length equals 15 residues. The J segment lost 2 bases and the V segment lost 1 base, leaving 3 bases of the junction unmatched. This CDR3 is CASSLRTGYTDTQYF. In DNA, the CDR3 is TGCGCCAGCAGCTTGAGGACAGGGTACACAGATACGCAGTATTTT.

There are many counts of this clonotype. The genes are TRBV29-1 and TRBJ2-1, with TRBD1 matching 10 bases. Germline values: CDR1 SQVTM, CDR2 ANQGSEA. The V and J ends lost 5 bases and 0 bases, in that order; junction bases with no gene match: 16. The CDR3 totals 19 residues. The CDR3 sequence is CSVRQPGQGTSSSYNEQFF. The CDR3 bases are TGCAGCGTTCGACAGCCGGGACAGGGGACTTCGAGCTCCTACAATGAGCAGTTCTTC.

This clonotype was observed a few times. J is TRBJ1-5 and V is TRBV11-2; D unclear. Deletions cut 3 bases from V and 4 bases from J, with 13 bases between. Germline CDR1 SGHAT, CDR2 FQNNGV. The CDR3 extends over 15 amino acids. The CDR3, as DNA: TGTGCCAGCAGCTTTAATCCGGGTTCGAATCAGCCCCAGCATTTT. As protein: CASSFNPGSNQPQHF. The whole variable domain, filled in from reference TRBV11-2 and TRBJ1-5, reads EAGVAQSPRYKIIEKRQSVAFWCNPISGHATLYWYQQILGQGPKLLIQFQNNGVVDDSQLPKDRFSAERLKGVDSTLKIQPAKLEDSAVYLCASSFNPGSNQPQHFGDGTRLSIL.

The chain has TRBV20-1 and TRBJ2-1, with D tentatively TRBD1 or TRBD2 (5 bases each). Germline assignment: CDR1 DFQATT and CDR2 SNEGSKA (reference sequence). Trimming removed 1 base at V and 8 bases at J, with 15 bases between. The CDR3 is 14 residues long. CDR3 sequence reads: CSARVRGRSDEQFF. The CDR3 coding sequence is TGCAGTGCTAGAGTCCGGGGACGTTCCGATGAGCAGTTCTTC.

The sample holds a few counts of this clonotype. The chain links TRBV29-1 to TRBJ2-7; D unresolved. Germline V gene lookup returns CDR1 SQVTM and CDR2 ANQGSEA. The CDR3 runs 13 residues. Trimming removed 4 bases at V and 5 bases at J, with 15 bases between. In DNA form, the CDR3 reads TGCAGCGTTGTACAGCTCCACGGCCACGAGCAGTACTTC. As protein: CSVVQLHGHEQYF.

This clonotype was observed many times. This chain connects TRBV5-1 to TRBJ2-7; TRBD2 might be the D (5 bases). V lost 5 bases and J lost 3, with 21 bases in between. The CDR3 is 16 amino acids. Germline V lookup: CDR1 SGHRS, CDR2 YFSETQ. In nucleotides, the CDR3 is TGCGCCAGCAGGTATAGCGCAGCTGAGAGTCTCTACGAGCAGTACTTC. This codes for CASRYSAAESLYEQYF.

This clonotype came up a few times. The chain links TRBV6-5 to TRBJ2-3; possibly TRBD2 for D (5 bases). The ends were cut back, 4 bases at V and 4 bases at J, with 15 bases in the middle. Germline CDR1 and CDR2: MNHEY and SVGAGI. The CDR3 is made up of 15 amino acids. The CDR3 region has the DNA TGTGCCAGCAGTTGGGAGTACCAGAGGGCAGATACGCAGTATTTT. This codes for CASSWEYQRADTQYF.

This clonotype was seen more than once but under ten times. This sequence joins TRBV10-2 and TRBJ1-1; 7 nucleotides align to TRBD1. Germline-derived CDR1 and CDR2 are WSHSY and SAAADI. The CDR3 is 15 amino acids. V was pared by 6 bases and J by 0 bases, with 7 bases of the junction left unmatched. The CDR3 sequence is CASRDRAEMNTEAFF. In nucleotides, the CDR3 is TGCGCCAGCAGAGACAGGGCTGAGATGAACACTGAAGCTTTCTTT.

This clonotype was seen repeatedly, ten times or more. The V call is TRBV12-3 or TRBV12-4, the J call TRBJ2-4, with D possibly being TRBD2 (7 bases). The CDR3 contains 14 residues. Trimming left V 6 bases short and J 8 bases short, with 17 bases between. The CDR3 nucleotides read TGTGCCAGCAGCCTAGGGGGGGGTGGAGACATTCAGTACTTC. The encoded protein is CASSLGGGGDIQYF.

This chain links TRBV4-2 with TRBJ2-2, with a weak D call TRBD2 (6 bases). Germline values: CDR1 LGHNA, CDR2 YNFKEQ. This CDR3 is built from 13 residues. The V end lost 6 bases, the J end lost 7 bases, and 12 bases lay between the germline ends. The CDR3 region has the DNA TGTGCCAGCAGAACCTGGGAGGACGGGGAGCTGTTTTTT. It yields the protein CASRTWEDGELFF.

In its sample, this clonotype was seen many times. The chain has TRBV5-1 and TRBJ2-7; D may be TRBD1 (6 bases). V dropped 1 base and J dropped 0 bases, with 11 bases sitting between them. The CDR3 extends over 15 amino acids. From germline, CDR1 is SGHRS and CDR2 YFSETQ. CDR3 residues: CASSLRQESSYEQYF. In nucleotides, the CDR3 is TGCGCCAGCAGCTTGAGACAGGAGAGCTCCTACGAGCAGTACTTC.

J is TRBJ2-3 and V is TRBV20-1, with unresolved D. The CDR3 is 16 amino acids. Trimming stripped 0 bases from V and 1 base from J, with 14 bases between. Germline CDR1 and CDR2: DFQATT and SNEGSKA (reference sequence). CDR3 loop: CSARDLSASGTDTQYF. The CDR3 DNA follows: TGCAGTGCTAGAGATCTCTCGGCTTCCGGCACAGATACGCAGTATTTT.

This clonotype was observed many times. The gene calls are TRBV7-2 and TRBJ2-2, with D unresolved. Germline CDR1 SGHTA, CDR2 FQGNSA. The CDR3 extends over 15 amino acids. V was cut by 4 bases and J by 4 bases, with 13 bases left in between. The CDR3 DNA follows: TGTGCCAGCAGCTGGGCCGTCACGGGCACCGGGGAGCTGTTTTTT. Protein product: CASSWAVTGTGELFF.